The 8 T cell receptor beta chains presented below share a single source sample, sequenced in a study of cytomegalovirus exposure and HLA in healthy donors. PCR primers comprised 60 Vbeta and 13 Jbeta primers. The data were produced by immunoSEQ multiplex PCR, yet TCRdb's version contains in-frame clones alone and is incomplete. Among around 40,000 clones, around 72% were seen once, and the ten largest hold about 3.2%. Input material: PBMCs. The receptor source for this set is a woman in her 30s in good health and CMV-seronegative.

This chain links TRBV6-5 with TRBJ2-2, with a tentative D call TRBD1 (5 bases). Germline V gene sequence: CDR1 MNHEY, CDR2 SVGAGI. V lost 0 bases to trimming and J lost 5 bases, with 10 bases between them. The length of the CDR3 is 15 residues. The chain's CDR3 is CASSYSGRATGELFF. The CDR3 DNA sequence: TGTGCCAGCAGTTACTCCGGCAGGGCTACCGGGGAGCTGTTTTTT.

This rearrangement joins TRBV21-1 to TRBJ1-1; the table's D call, TRBD1, was not checked against the DNA. TRBV21-1 is designated a pseudogene. There are 18 residues in the CDR3. The CDR3 DNA sequence: TGTGCCAGCAGCAATCGGGACAGCCCCCATCATGGGAACACTGAAGCTTTCTTT. Encoded protein: CASSNRDSPHHGNTEAFF.

This CDR3 is CACRPGISGANVLTF. The DNA for the CDR3 is TGTGCCTGCCGGCCGGGGATTTCTGGGGCCAACGTCCTGACTTTC. The chain is built from TRBV6-5 and TRBJ2-6; TRBD2 is a possible D gene (5 bases). The CDR3 consists of 15 residues. From germline, CDR1 is MNHEY and CDR2 SVGAGI. V dropped 11 bases and J dropped 1 base, with 15 bases sitting between them.

The V and J genes are TRBV4-1 and TRBJ1-2; D ambiguous. This CDR3 contains 16 residues. Germline lookup yields CDR1 MGHRA and CDR2 YSYEKL. V was pared by 0 bases and J by 0 bases, with 11 bases between. DNA of the CDR3: TGCGCCAGCAGCCAAGATGATGGCAGGACTAACTATGGCTACACCTTC. Translated, it gives CASSQDDGRTNYGYTF.

This chain connects TRBV7-2 to TRBJ2-7; 9 bases are shared with TRBD2. V trimming: 6 bases; J trimming: 3 bases; junction bases outside the gene matches: 6. There are 14 residues in the CDR3. Germline V gene sequence: CDR1 SGHTA, CDR2 FQGNSA. In DNA form, the CDR3 reads TGTGCCAGCAGTAAGAGCGGGGGGTTCTACGAGCAGTACTTC. Protein product: CASSKSGGFYEQYF. Full variable domain (rest looked up from reference TRBV7-2 and TRBJ2-7): GAGVSQSPSNKVTEKGKDVELRCDPISGHTALYWYRQSLGQGLEFLIYFQGNSAPDKSGLPSDRFSAERTGGSVSTLTIQRTQQEDSAVYLCASSKSGGFYEQYFGPGTRLTVT.

The V call is TRBV6-8, the J call TRBJ2-5; 10 bases agree with TRBD1. Germline V gene sequence: CDR1 MNHGY, CDR2 SAAAGT. The CDR3 runs to 15 residues. J gave up 5 bases and V 6 bases, and 9 bases lay outside the gene matches. CDR3 sequence: CASRTGQGVWETQYF. CDR3 nucleotide sequence: TGTGCCAGCAGGACCGGACAGGGGGTATGGGAGACCCAGTACTTC.

This sequence joins TRBV5-1 and TRBJ2-5; TRBD1 might be the D (6 bases). CDR1 SGHRS and CDR2 YFSETQ come from the germline V gene. With 0 bases removed from V and 2 bases from J, the gap between germline ends came to 14 bases. The CDR3 contains 16 residues. CDR3 protein: CASSLGVWTEQETQYF. CDR3 coding DNA: TGCGCCAGCAGCTTGGGTGTATGGACAGAACAAGAGACCCAGTACTTC.

J is TRBJ1-5 and V is TRBV15; D uncertain. Trimming shortened V by 0 bases and J by 0 bases, and 9 bases separated the two germline ends. CDR1 is LNHNV, CDR2 YYDKDF, per germline (reference sequence). The CDR3 totals 16 residues. CDR3 sequence reads: CATSRDRSNSNQPQHF. CDR3 sequence (DNA): TGTGCCACCAGCAGAGATAGAAGTAATAGCAATCAGCCCCAGCATTTT.